What follows are 22 T cell receptor beta chains derived from one specimen sequenced in a study of CD8+CD57+ T cells in acquired aplastic anemia. The TCR beta profiling, which covered VDJ combination and CDR3 sequence, was carried out using genomic DNA as the template. TCRdb processed the reads anew with MiXCR; each CDR3 protein has one entry. The profile shows about 160,000 distinct CDR3 sequences, more than 40% of them singletons. The authors sequenced patients whose flow cytometry had shown CD8+CD57+ cell expansion. The sample comprised sorted CD4+, CD8+, or CD8+CD57+ T cells (not recorded which) from PBMCs. These receptors were obtained from a human donor with aplastic anemia.

This clonotype was counted ten times or more. This chain joins TRBV20-1 and TRBJ1-5, with D uncertain. CDR1 is DFQATT and CDR2 is SNEGSKA in the germline V gene (reference sequence). With 3 bases removed from V and 3 bases from J, the gap between germline ends came to 9 bases. The CDR3 has 13 amino acids. This CDR3 reads CSASGGFNQPQHF. DNA of the CDR3: TGCAGTGCTAGCGGAGGATTCAATCAGCCCCAGCATTTT.

The CDR3 nucleotides read TGTGCCAGCAGTGCTAGCGGGGGACCACAAGAGACCCAGTACTTC. Its protein product is CASSASGGPQETQYF. The V and J genes are TRBV25-1 and TRBJ2-5, with 10 bases matching TRBD2. V shed 4 bases and J 2 bases; nucleotides not matched to a gene: 4. Germline CDR1 and CDR2: MGHDK and SYGVNS. The CDR3 runs 15 residues.

This CDR3 reads CASSSGTSGNTIYF. CDR3 nucleotide sequence: TGTGCCAGCAGCTCCGGGACATCTGGAAACACCATATATTTT. The chain combines TRBV7-2 with TRBJ1-3, with D perhaps TRBD1 (6 bases). Trimming took off 4 bases at V and 1 base at J, with 8 bases between the two ends. The CDR3 loop spans 14 amino acids. Germline V gives CDR1 SGHTA, CDR2 FQGNSA.

This chain joins TRBV5-1 and TRBJ2-5, with 7 nucleotides matching TRBD2. This CDR3 has 15 amino acids. V dropped 2 bases and J dropped 4; count of bases not matched to a gene: 8. Germline assignment: CDR1 SGHRS and CDR2 YFSETQ. CDR3 DNA: TGCGCCAGCAGCTTTGGCGGGAGTGGGGGAGAGACCCAGTACTTC. Residues: CASSFGGSGGETQYF.

V usage is TRBV2 and J usage is TRBJ2-1; 12 positions agree with TRBD2. Germline V gene data show CDR1 as SNHLY and CDR2 as FYNNEI. With 6 bases clipped from V and 4 bases from J, the junction kept 1 base outside the gene matches. The CDR3 spans 14 residues. In DNA form, the CDR3 reads TGTGCCAGCAGGACTAGCGGGGGTTACAATGAGCAGTTCTTC. Translated, it gives CASRTSGGYNEQFF.

This clonotype was counted ten times or more. The genes are TRBV13 and TRBJ2-7; D gene unclear. Per the germline V gene, CDR1 is PRHDT and CDR2 is FYEKMQ (reference sequence). V gave up 5 bases and J gave up 5 bases, with 10 bases separating them. The CDR3 runs 12 residues. The CDR3 nucleotides are TGTGCCAGCAGCCAAAGTGGGGACGAGCAGTACTTC. This codes for CASSQSGDEQYF.

The chain employs TRBV2 and TRBJ2-1, with D possibly matching TRBD1 (6 bases). The CDR3 runs 15 residues. Trimming stripped 3 bases from V and 1 base from J, with 10 bases between. Germline assignment: CDR1 SNHLY and CDR2 FYNNEI. CDR3 sequence: CASSEYRVSYNEQFF. The CDR3 DNA reads TGTGCCAGCAGTGAGTACAGGGTTTCCTACAATGAGCAGTTCTTC.

V usage is TRBV19 and J usage is TRBJ1-2, with D unresolved. The CDR3 extends over 16 amino acids. Germline-derived CDR1 and CDR2 are LNHDA and SQIVND (reference sequence). Trimming cost V 6 bases and J 0 bases, with 17 bases left between them. This CDR3 reads CASRLDGVTSNYGYTF. The CDR3 nucleotides are TGTGCCAGTAGGCTTGATGGGGTTACCTCTAACTATGGCTACACCTTC. Complete variable domain (other parts from reference TRBV19 and TRBJ1-2): DGGITQSPKYLFRKEGQNVTLSCEQNLNHDAMYWYRQDPGQGLRLIYYSQIVNDFQKGDIAEGYSVSREKKESFPLTVTSAQKNPTAFYLCASRLDGVTSNYGYTFGSGTRLTVV.

This clonotype was observed many times. V usage is TRBV6-1 and J usage is TRBJ2-7; 9 bases match TRBD2. Germline loops: CDR1 MNHNS, CDR2 SASEGT. The CDR3 spans 14 residues. Trimming at V came to 6 bases and at J to 3 bases, leaving 6 bases not matched to a gene. This chain's CDR3 is CASSRGLAIYEQYF. Here the CDR3 DNA reads TGTGCCAGCAGCCGGGGACTAGCCATCTACGAGCAGTACTTC.

Ten or more counts support this clonotype. The V call is TRBV6-1, the J call TRBJ1-1, with D possibly matching TRBD1 (5 bases). V lost 10 bases, J lost 5 bases, and 29 bases lay in between. Germline V CDR1 and CDR2: MNHNS, SASEGT. The CDR3 contains 17 residues. The CDR3 spells CATRHLAQVVVETEAFF. CDR3 DNA sequence: TGTGCCACTCGTCACTTGGCACAGGTTGTCGTAGAAACTGAAGCTTTCTTT.

This clonotype came up many times. The J gene is TRBJ2-5, the V gene TRBV19; 7 positions match TRBD2. Germline values: CDR1 LNHDA, CDR2 SQIVND (reference sequence). After removal of 7 bases from V and 3 bases from J, the junction contained 8 bases not matched to a gene. This CDR3 is built from 14 residues. CDR3 in DNA: TGTGCCAGTAAAACGTTTGCGGGAGAAGAGACCCAGTACTTC. Amino acid sequence: CASKTFAGEETQYF.

The genes are TRBV29-1 and TRBJ2-1; 9 bases agree with TRBD1. This CDR3 region has 13 residues. The germline CDR1 and CDR2 sequences are SQVTM and ANQGSEA. Germline trimming cut 4 bases from V and 6 bases from J; bases unmatched to any gene: 4. In DNA, the CDR3 is TGCAGCGTTGCAGGGACAGGGTCCAATGAGCAGTTCTTC. Translation gives CSVAGTGSNEQFF.

The V gene is TRBV4-1, the J gene TRBJ1-5; D is undetermined. The CDR3 loop spans 15 amino acids. The germline gives CDR1 MGHRA, CDR2 YSYEKL. V lost 1 base and J 0 bases, leaving 7 bases between the germline ends. In nucleotides, the CDR3 is TGCGCCAGCAGCCAAGTACAGCCTAGCAATCAGCCCCAGCATTTT. This encodes CASSQVQPSNQPQHF.

This clonotype was recorded a few times. This chain connects TRBV7-3 to TRBJ2-1; TRBD2 matches at 8 bases. Germline lookup yields CDR1 SGHTA and CDR2 FQGTGA. The junction had 5 bases not matched to a gene; V was cut back by 0 bases and J by 7 bases. This CDR3 has 15 amino acids. CDR3 loop: CASSLTSGAGNEQFF. In nucleotides, the CDR3 is TGTGCCAGCAGCTTAACTAGCGGGGCCGGGAATGAGCAGTTCTTC.

The chain links TRBV9 to TRBJ1-2; possible D gene TRBD1, 6 bases. There are 13 residues in the CDR3. Trimming shortened V by 1 base and J by 4 bases, and 8 bases separated the two germline ends. Germline-derived CDR1 and CDR2 are SGDLS and YYNGEE. The CDR3 nucleotides read TGTGCCAGCAGCGTAACAGGGAGCTATGGCTACACCTTC. This translates into CASSVTGSYGYTF.

The chain couples TRBV20-1 to TRBJ2-7; 7 bases are shared with TRBD2. With 0 bases clipped from V and 3 bases from J, the junction kept 5 bases outside the gene matches. Germline CDR1 DFQATT, CDR2 SNEGSKA (reference sequence). This CDR3 contains 14 residues. CDR3 protein: CSARDPGGYYEQYF. The DNA of the CDR3 is TGCAGTGCTAGAGACCCGGGGGGTTACTACGAGCAGTACTTC.

This rearrangement joins TRBV20-1 to TRBJ2-1, with D perhaps matching TRBD2 (5 bases). This CDR3 comprises 12 residues. Germline lookup yields CDR1 DFQATT and CDR2 SNEGSKA (reference sequence). The CDR3 here is CTKLGLHNEQFF. The CDR3 DNA is TGCACCAAACTAGGGTTGCACAATGAGCAGTTCTTC.

The chain joins TRBV25-1 to TRBJ2-3, with D possibly being TRBD2 (6 bases). CDR1 and CDR2 (germline): MGHDK, SYGVNS. Trimming took off 1 base at V and 0 bases at J, with 8 bases between the two ends. The CDR3 length is 15 residues. The CDR3 region is CASSEWAGSTDTQYF. The CDR3 DNA reads as TGTGCCAGCAGTGAATGGGCGGGGAGCACAGATACGCAGTATTTT.

This clonotype was counted ten times or more. The V gene is TRBV14, the J gene TRBJ2-1; D remains ambiguous. The CDR3 has 17 residues. Germline V gives CDR1 SGHDN, CDR2 FVKESK. Trimming took off 0 bases at V and 3 bases at J, with 15 bases between the two ends. DNA of the CDR3: TGTGCCAGCAGCCAAGATAGGACCTTACCAATCTACAATGAGCAGTTCTTC. Translating it yields CASSQDRTLPIYNEQFF.

In nucleotides, the CDR3 is TGTGCCAGCAGCTTGGTGGCGGTGGACTATGGCTACACCTTC. Its translation: CASSLVAVDYGYTF. The rearrangement links TRBV5-4 to TRBJ1-2; D gene uncertain. Trimming pared 0 bases from V and 3 bases from J, leaving 9 bases between. CDR1 and CDR2 (germline): SGHNT, YYREEE (reference sequence). The CDR3 has 14 residues.

The chain combines TRBV9 with TRBJ2-3, with 7 bases fitting TRBD2. The trim removed 4 bases at V and 4 bases at J, leaving 9 bases unmatched. CDR3 size: 15 residues. The germline V gene has CDR1 SGDLS and CDR2 YYNGEE. CDR3 DNA: TGTGCCAGCAGCTCCCACAGCGGGACTGCAGATACGCAGTATTTT. Amino acids: CASSSHSGTADTQYF.

This rearrangement joins TRBV5-1 to TRBJ2-4; the D call may be TRBD1 or TRBD2 (5 bases each). This CDR3 has 17 residues. In germline, CDR1 is SGHRS, CDR2 YFSETQ. The V and J ends lost 4 bases and 4 bases respectively, with 21 bases between them. CDR3 amino acids: CASSVGPGLRLKNIQYF. CDR3 in DNA: TGCGCCAGCAGCGTAGGGCCGGGGCTCCGATTAAAAAACATTCAGTACTTC.